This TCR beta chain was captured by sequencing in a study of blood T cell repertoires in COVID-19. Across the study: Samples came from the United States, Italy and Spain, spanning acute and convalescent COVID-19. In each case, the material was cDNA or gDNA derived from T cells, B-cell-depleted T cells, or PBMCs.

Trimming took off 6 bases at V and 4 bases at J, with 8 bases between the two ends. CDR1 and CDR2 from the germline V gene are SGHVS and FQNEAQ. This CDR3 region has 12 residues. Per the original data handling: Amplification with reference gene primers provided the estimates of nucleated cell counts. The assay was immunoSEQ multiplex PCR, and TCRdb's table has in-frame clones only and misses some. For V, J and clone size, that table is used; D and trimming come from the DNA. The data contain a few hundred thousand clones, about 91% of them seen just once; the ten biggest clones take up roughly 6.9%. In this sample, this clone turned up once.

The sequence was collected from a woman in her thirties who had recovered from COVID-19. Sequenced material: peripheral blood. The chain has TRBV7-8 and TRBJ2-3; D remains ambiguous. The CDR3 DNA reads TGTGCCAGCAGACCTATTGCAGATACGCAGTATTTT. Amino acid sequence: CASRPIADTQYF.